The rows below give T cell receptor beta chains drawn from one sample of a study of T cells in Graves' hyperthyroidism and ophthalmopathy. MiXCR, run by TCRdb on the multiplex PCR reads, gives a single entry per CDR3 protein. The repertoire holds about 350,000 distinct CDR3 sequences, with approximately 18% as singletons. The sample was blood. Receptors were obtained from a woman in her twenties or thirties with Graves' hyperthyroidism that later progressed to Graves' ophthalmopathy. CDR3s include the opening cysteine and the closing phenylalanine or tryptophan. The D gene is left open where the match is weak. Clone size is not always given. Where it is, it says once, few, many or a class for expanded clones.

clone size: many
D gene: .
V gene: TRBV24-1
J gene: TRBJ2-1
CDR3 protein: CATSDPGLGKNEQFF
CDR3 DNA: TGTGCCACCAGTGATCCGGGACTGGGGAAGAATGAGCAGTTCTTC

clone size: few
D gene: .
V gene: TRBV5-1
J gene: TRBJ2-3
CDR3 protein: CASSFMPGGTDTQYF
CDR3 DNA: TGCGCCAGCAGCTTCATGCCAGGGGGCACAGATACGCAGTATTTT

clone size: few
D gene: .
V gene: TRBV28
J gene: TRBJ2-7
CDR3 protein: CASPGSWVHEQYF
CDR3 DNA: TGTGCCAGCCCGGGTAGTTGGGTCCACGAGCAGTACTTC

clone size: few
D gene: .
V gene: TRBV5-1
J gene: TRBJ2-2
CDR3 protein: CASRTDLHHGELFF
CDR3 DNA: TGCGCCAGCAGAACAGATCTGCATCACGGGGAGCTGTTTTTT

clone size: few
D gene: .
V gene: TRBV11-2
J gene: TRBJ2-7
CDR3 protein: CASRDIESYEQYF
CDR3 DNA: TGTGCCAGCAGGGATATAGAGTCCTACGAGCAGTACTTC

clone size: few
D gene: .
V gene: TRBV19
J gene: TRBJ1-5
CDR3 protein: CASSIPSWAHNQPQHF
CDR3 DNA: TGTGCCAGTAGTATTCCCAGTTGGGCGCATAATCAGCCCCAGCATTTT

clone size: many
D gene: TRBD1
V gene: TRBV4-1
J gene: TRBJ2-7
CDR3 protein: CASSQDFKSFGQGAEQYF
CDR3 DNA: TGCGCCAGCAGCCAAGATTTTAAATCGTTTGGACAGGGGGCCGAGCAGTACTTC

clone size: .
D gene: .
V gene: TRBV7-9
J gene: TRBJ2-1
CDR3 protein: CASSFWGASPLGNEQFF
CDR3 DNA: TGTGCCAGCAGCTTCTGGGGCGCTAGCCCGTTAGGCAATGAGCAGTTCTTC

clone size: .
D gene: .
V gene: TRBV19
J gene: TRBJ1-2
CDR3 protein: CATAVGRDYGYTF
CDR3 DNA: TGTGCCACCGCCGTCGGTCGGGACTATGGCTACACCTTC

clone size: many
D gene: TRBD1
V gene: TRBV29-1
J gene: TRBJ1-2
CDR3 protein: CSVAAQGVYGYTF
CDR3 DNA: TGCAGCGTTGCAGCGCAGGGGGTCTATGGCTACACCTTC

clone size: few
D gene: .
V gene: TRBV29-1
J gene: TRBJ2-1
CDR3 protein: CSGTGIPYNEQFF
CDR3 DNA: TGCAGCGGTACGGGGATACCCTACAATGAGCAGTTCTTC

clone size: many
D gene: .
V gene: TRBV18
J gene: TRBJ2-7
CDR3 protein: CASSPPQSPYEQYF
CDR3 DNA: TGTGCCAGCTCACCACCTCAGTCGCCCTACGAGCAGTACTTC

clone size: few
D gene: .
V gene: TRBV27
J gene: TRBJ2-1
CDR3 protein: CASSSLALSSYNEQFF
CDR3 DNA: TGTGCCAGCAGTTCATTAGCGTTAAGCTCCTACAATGAGCAGTTCTTC

clone size: many
D gene: TRBD1
V gene: TRBV28
J gene: TRBJ1-2
CDR3 protein: CASSPGQGSAGYGYTF
CDR3 DNA: TGTGCCAGCAGTCCGGGACAGGGATCTGCGGGCTATGGCTACACCTTC

clone size: many
D gene: TRBD1
V gene: TRBV27
J gene: TRBJ1-1
CDR3 protein: CASSHRGGNTEAFF
CDR3 DNA: TGTGCCAGCAGTCACAGGGGTGGAAACACTGAAGCTTTCTTT

clone size: many
D gene: .
V gene: TRBV6-1
J gene: TRBJ2-2
CDR3 protein: CATRLTGELFF
CDR3 DNA: TGTGCCACCCGGTTGACCGGGGAGCTGTTTTTT

clone size: many
D gene: .
V gene: TRBV29-1
J gene: TRBJ2-1
CDR3 protein: CSVVLAIDTYNEQFF
CDR3 DNA: TGCAGCGTTGTTTTAGCCATAGATACCTACAATGAGCAGTTCTTC

clone size: .
D gene: .
V gene: TRBV7-2
J gene: TRBJ2-2
CDR3 protein: CASSTRRANTGELFF
CDR3 DNA: TGTGCCAGCAGCACCCGCAGGGCAAACACCGGGGAGCTGTTTTTT

clone size: few
D gene: TRBD2
V gene: TRBV5-6
J gene: TRBJ2-1
CDR3 protein: CASSSRGGGAGSYNEQFF
CDR3 DNA: TGTGCCAGCAGCTCAAGGGGCGGGGGGGCCGGTTCCTACAATGAGCAGTTCTTC

clone size: many
D gene: .
V gene: TRBV28
J gene: TRBJ2-3
CDR3 protein: CASSQGGRGGTDTQYF
CDR3 DNA: TGTGCCAGCAGTCAGGGGGGGCGGGGTGGCACAGATACGCAGTATTTT

clone size: few
D gene: TRBD2
V gene: TRBV28
J gene: TRBJ2-2
CDR3 protein: CASSLWGRDTGELFF
CDR3 DNA: TGTGCCAGCAGTTTGTGGGGGAGGGACACCGGGGAGCTGTTTTTT

clone size: many
D gene: .
V gene: TRBV6-1
J gene: TRBJ1-1
CDR3 protein: CASSEAGIGTEAFF
CDR3 DNA: TGTGCCAGCAGTGAAGCGGGCATTGGAACTGAAGCTTTCTTT

clone size: .
D gene: .
V gene: TRBV5-4
J gene: TRBJ1-1
CDR3 protein: CASSLPENTEAFF
CDR3 DNA: TGTGCCAGCAGCTTGCCGGAGAACACTGAAGCTTTCTTT

clone size: many
D gene: TRBD1
V gene: TRBV27
J gene: TRBJ2-7
CDR3 protein: CASSLGQGASYEQYF
CDR3 DNA: TGTGCCAGCAGTTTAGGACAGGGGGCCAGCTACGAGCAGTACTTC

clone size: many
D gene: .
V gene: TRBV20-1
J gene: TRBJ2-1
CDR3 protein: CSSLDSAGGNNEQFF
CDR3 DNA: TGCAGTTCGCTAGATAGTGCAGGGGGGAACAATGAGCAGTTCTTC

clone size: many
D gene: .
V gene: TRBV19
J gene: TRBJ1-4
CDR3 protein: CASSIWQGNEKLFF
CDR3 DNA: TGTGCCAGTAGTATATGGCAGGGGAATGAAAAACTGTTTTTT

clone size: many
D gene: TRBD1
V gene: TRBV2
J gene: TRBJ1-2
CDR3 protein: CASSVAAGGYGYTF
CDR3 DNA: TGTGCCAGCAGTGTGGCGGCAGGGGGCTATGGCTACACCTTC

clone size: .
D gene: .
V gene: TRBV28
J gene: TRBJ1-5
CDR3 protein: CASRRTGSYSNQPQHF
CDR3 DNA: TGTGCCAGCAGACGGACGGGCTCCTATAGCAATCAGCCCCAGCATTTT

clone size: many
D gene: .
V gene: TRBV11-2
J gene: TRBJ2-1
CDR3 protein: CASSLDIRTDPFF
CDR3 DNA: TGTGCCAGCAGCTTAGATATTAGGACAGACCCGTTCTTC

clone size: .
D gene: .
V gene: TRBV27
J gene: TRBJ1-2
CDR3 protein: CASSPLGRAEVYGYTF
CDR3 DNA: TGTGCCAGCAGTCCCTTGGGGAGGGCAGAGGTCTATGGCTACACCTTC

clone size: many
D gene: .
V gene: TRBV20-1
J gene: TRBJ2-5
CDR3 protein: CSARDYQQETQYF
CDR3 DNA: TGCAGTGCTAGAGATTACCAACAAGAGACCCAGTACTTC

clone size: many
D gene: .
V gene: TRBV2
J gene: TRBJ2-7
CDR3 protein: CASSVGRAPYEQYF
CDR3 DNA: TGTGCCAGCAGTGTAGGGCGGGCTCCGTACGAGCAGTACTTC

clone size: few
D gene: .
V gene: TRBV2
J gene: TRBJ2-7
CDR3 protein: CASSPEREQYF
CDR3 DNA: TGTGCCAGCAGCCCCGAACGCGAGCAGTACTTC

clone size: many
D gene: .
V gene: TRBV2
J gene: TRBJ2-1
CDR3 protein: CASSASRSSYNEQFF
CDR3 DNA: TGTGCCAGCAGTGCTAGCCGGAGCTCCTACAATGAGCAGTTCTTC

clone size: few
D gene: TRBD2
V gene: TRBV2
J gene: TRBJ2-7
CDR3 protein: CASNERELHEQYF
CDR3 DNA: TGTGCCAGCAACGAGCGGGAGCTCCACGAGCAGTACTTC

clone size: few
D gene: .
V gene: TRBV7-8
J gene: TRBJ2-3
CDR3 protein: CASSPPRDADSTDTQYF
CDR3 DNA: TGTGCCAGCAGCCCACCCCGAGACGCGGATAGCACAGATACGCAGTATTTT

clone size: many
D gene: .
V gene: TRBV29-1
J gene: TRBJ2-3
CDR3 protein: CSVGLIIGSRGRMADTQYF
CDR3 DNA: TGCAGCGTTGGGCTTATAATCGGTTCGCGGGGTCGGATGGCGGATACGCAGTATTTT

clone size: .
D gene: .
V gene: TRBV6-1
J gene: TRBJ2-6
CDR3 protein: CASSSGGSGANVLTF
CDR3 DNA: TGTGCCAGCAGTTCTGGGGGCTCTGGGGCCAACGTCCTGACTTTC

clone size: many
D gene: TRBD2
V gene: TRBV11-2
J gene: TRBJ2-7
CDR3 protein: CASSLGILAVSYEQYF
CDR3 DNA: TGTGCCAGCAGCTTAGGCATACTAGCGGTTTCCTACGAGCAGTACTTC

clone size: many
D gene: .
V gene: TRBV6-5
J gene: TRBJ1-4
CDR3 protein: CASSSRGGRNWPYEKLFF
CDR3 DNA: TGTGCCAGCAGTTCTCGGGGTGGGAGGAATTGGCCCTATGAAAAACTGTTTTTT

clone size: many
D gene: .
V gene: TRBV7-9
J gene: TRBJ1-2
CDR3 protein: CASSLADRAGYTF
CDR3 DNA: TGTGCCAGCAGCTTAGCCGACAGAGCCGGCTACACCTTC

clone size: many
D gene: .
V gene: TRBV27
J gene: TRBJ2-2
CDR3 protein: CASSPHTGELFF
CDR3 DNA: TGTGCCAGCAGTCCCCACACCGGGGAGCTGTTTTTT

clone size: .
D gene: TRBD1
V gene: TRBV10-1
J gene: TRBJ1-4
CDR3 protein: CASKNGQGRTNEKLFF
CDR3 DNA: TGCGCCAGCAAGAACGGACAGGGGCGTACTAATGAAAAACTGTTTTTT

clone size: many
D gene: TRBD1
V gene: TRBV9
J gene: TRBJ1-6
CDR3 protein: CASSAQGTVNSPLHF
CDR3 DNA: TGTGCCAGCAGCGCTCAAGGGACAGTTAATTCACCCCTCCACTTT

clone size: .
D gene: .
V gene: TRBV29-1
J gene: TRBJ1-1
CDR3 protein: CSVALSGGLTEAFF
CDR3 DNA: TGCAGCGTTGCCCTCTCTGGGGGTCTCACTGAAGCTTTCTTT

clone size: few
D gene: TRBD1
V gene: TRBV6-1
J gene: TRBJ2-1
CDR3 protein: CASREAEGQVYNEQFF
CDR3 DNA: TGTGCCAGCAGGGAAGCGGAGGGACAGGTTTACAATGAGCAGTTCTTC

clone size: few
D gene: TRBD1
V gene: TRBV3-1
J gene: TRBJ2-7
CDR3 protein: CASSQDLGTGDSYEQYF
CDR3 DNA: TGTGCCAGCAGCCAAGATTTAGGGACAGGAGACTCCTACGAGCAGTACTTC

clone size: .
D gene: TRBD1
V gene: TRBV7-9
J gene: TRBJ2-7
CDR3 protein: CASSRIDRGSYEQYF
CDR3 DNA: TGTGCCAGCAGCCGAATAGACAGGGGGAGCTACGAGCAGTACTTC

clone size: .
D gene: .
V gene: TRBV15
J gene: TRBJ1-5
CDR3 protein: CATSRDGRYNQPQHF
CDR3 DNA: TGTGCCACCAGCAGAGATGGGCGATACAATCAGCCCCAGCATTTT

clone size: many
D gene: .
V gene: TRBV2
J gene: TRBJ2-7
CDR3 protein: CASRPDWGYEQYF
CDR3 DNA: TGTGCCAGCAGGCCCGACTGGGGATACGAGCAGTACTTC

clone size: few
D gene: .
V gene: TRBV28
J gene: TRBJ2-1
CDR3 protein: CASSSAPPNEQFF
CDR3 DNA: TGTGCCAGCAGTTCCGCACCCCCCAATGAGCAGTTCTTC

clone size: once
D gene: .
V gene: TRBV10-1
J gene: TRBJ1-3
CDR3 protein: CASRAHSSGNTIYF
CDR3 DNA: TGCGCCAGCAGAGCCCATTCCTCTGGAAACACCATATATTTT

clone size: .
D gene: TRBD1
V gene: TRBV6-5
J gene: TRBJ2-2
CDR3 protein: CASSYVTQGSGGELFF
CDR3 DNA: TGTGCCAGCAGTTACGTCACACAGGGGTCAGGCGGGGAGCTGTTTTTT

clone size: few
D gene: TRBD1
V gene: TRBV19
J gene: TRBJ2-7
CDR3 protein: CASSKWDRTEEQYF
CDR3 DNA: TGTGCCAGTAGTAAGTGGGACAGGACAGAGGAGCAGTACTTC

clone size: many
D gene: .
V gene: TRBV28
J gene: TRBJ2-3
CDR3 protein: CASSLQGTGTDTQYF
CDR3 DNA: TGTGCCAGCAGTCTACAGGGTACCGGCACAGATACGCAGTATTTT

clone size: few
D gene: .
V gene: TRBV7-9
J gene: TRBJ1-2
CDR3 protein: CASSLAVRGNYGYTF
CDR3 DNA: TGTGCCAGCAGCTTAGCTGTACGGGGGAACTATGGCTACACCTTC

clone size: many
D gene: .
V gene: TRBV20-1
J gene: TRBJ2-5
CDR3 protein: CSARAGRDNQETQYF
CDR3 DNA: TGCAGTGCTAGAGCTGGTAGGGACAACCAAGAGACCCAGTACTTC